This T cell receptor beta chain appears in the sequencing data of a study of a mutant IDH1 vaccine in newly diagnosed glioma (dated by TCRdb to the early 2020s). For the wider study: Of the roughly 31 treated patients, approximately 60% were male and 37.5% were female, and the mean age was approximately 41 years. Before enrollment, most patients had been given radiochemotherapy with temozolomide as standard therapy, while the rest had received either radiotherapy alone or temozolomide alone. Peripheral blood samples were drawn at six visits, namely V03 (baseline), V05, V07, V10, V12 and V13. For exploratory analyses, longitudinal TCRB deep sequencing was carried out in roughly 25 treated patients wherever samples were available.

This clone has just a few counts. There is no known antigen for this receptor. Base qualities are not provided; no much larger clone lies one nucleotide away. The sample's time point label, in plain terms: baseline, week 1 (first vaccination visit). The sample's treatment or condition, from its label and the paper: pre-vaccination baseline after standard-of-care therapy. Newly diagnosed WHO grade 3 or 4 IDH1-mutant astrocytomas showing loss of nuclear ATRX were present in the donors. The samples were drawn from NOA16, a multicentre, single-arm, open-label phase I trial in Germany that tested a mutant IDH1 peptide vaccine in humans for the first time. For immunogenicity testing, the blood drawn at visit V03 was used as the baseline sample. The DNeasy Blood and Tissue Kit was used to extract genomic DNA from EDTA blood for TCRB sequencing. V loses 6 bases of germline sequence and J loses 3 bases, and the interval between the two ends is 6 bases. Via the germline V gene (reference sequence), CDR1 is LNHDA and CDR2 SQIVND. The CDR3 measures 12 amino acids from cysteine to phenylalanine. Of the read, only the CDR3 DNA is kept; its 36 bases are in frame from base 1.

Library preparation was by the immunoSEQ multiplex PCR assay. Following the manufacturer's protocol, the hsTCRB Kit was used to amplify rearranged TCR beta chain sequences. An Illumina MiSeq was used to sequence the TCRB libraries. Under the source paper's analysis protocol: Demultiplexing, trimming and gene mapping were performed with the kit vendor's proprietary platform. In its TCRdb copy, this immuneACCESS table keeps in-frame sequences only and misses some clones. Where compared with another copy, unresolved V genes explain less than half of these, and the others have no known cause. The D gene and trimming were derived from the DNA, and the V and J assignments and clone size from that table. This sample is represented by over 30,000 clones; over 60% of them were singletons. The ten most abundant clones make up around 9.5% of the sample. What the authors observed across the whole study: Selection of PBMC samples for TCRB deep sequencing was based on availability. The authors noted that analyses of patient blood samples could not be reproduced because of sample limitations. Immune responses induced by the vaccine were seen in approximately 93% of patients across multiple MHC alleles. No apparent relationship was observed between pseudoprogression and alterations in the top peripheral T cell clonotypes detected by TCRB sequencing.

Specimen: peripheral blood mononuclear cells (PBMCs), collected from a glioma patient treated with radiotherapy, temozolomide or both. The receptor was isolated from a man aged 50 to 60 with glioma. Some clones in this sample may be carry-over from other donors' samples. The chain is assembled from TRBV19 and TRBJ1-5, with no confidently assigned D gene. The bases are TGTGCCAGTAGGGGCTACAATCAGCCCCAGCATTTT. This sequence encodes CASRGYNQPQHF.